The 9 T cell receptor beta chains listed next were all sequenced from one sample in a study of CD8 T cells in Susac syndrome (dated by TCRdb to between 2018 and 2020). The library was prepared using the immunoSEQ multiplex PCR assay. RNA was extracted using the RNeasy kit, and about 0.45 to 1 ug of the RNA was reverse transcribed with random hexamers. The public reads were quality trimmed at Q25 with fastp and then assembled into clones with MiXCR by TCRdb, keeping productive beta chains. Each CDR3 protein gets just one entry, which takes the most common genes and DNA from the rows behind it. For this sample there are roughly 52,000 distinct CDR3 sequences; roughly 94% appear just once. Less than 0.9% of the sample is in the top ten clones. The sequenced material came from CD8+ T cells from PBMCs. The receptor set was obtained from a human donor with Susac syndrome.

The chain recombines TRBV27 with TRBJ2-3, with D perhaps assigned TRBD1 or TRBD2 (7 bases each). The V end was cut by 5 bases, the J end by 4 bases, with 19 bases between. This CDR3 contains 16 residues. Germline V CDR1 and CDR2: MNHEY, SMNVEV (reference sequence). This CDR3 reads CASSQSGGGGADTQYF. CDR3 nucleotides: TGTGCCAGCAGTCAATCCGGGGGAGGGGGCGCAGATACGCAGTATTTT.

V and J are TRBV12-5 and TRBJ2-7; 8 bases line up with TRBD1. V shed 10 bases and J 6 bases; nucleotides not matched to a gene: 8. Germline loops: CDR1 LGHNT, CDR2 FRNRAP. CDR3 length: 12 residues. CDR3 bases: TGTGCTACCGGGACAGGAGCCGGCGAGCAGTACTTC. It yields the protein CATGTGAGEQYF.

The rearrangement links TRBV4-3 to TRBJ2-3; the D is unclear. Germline V gene sequence: CDR1 LGHNA, CDR2 YSLEER. Trimming cost V 0 bases and J 4 bases, with 11 bases left between them. The CDR3 length is 15 residues. CDR3 nucleotides: TGCGCCAGCAGCCAAGAAAGTGGAGAGCCAGATACGCAGTATTTT. This encodes CASSQESGEPDTQYF.

The chain uses TRBV6-5 and TRBJ2-7; the D is unclear. From germline, CDR1 is MNHEY and CDR2 SVGAGI. This CDR3 is built from 13 residues. V lost 4 bases to trimming and J lost 9 bases, with 16 bases between them. CDR3 coding DNA: TGTGCCAGCAGTTCCGCCCCAATTGTGAGGCAGTACTTC. Its translation: CASSSAPIVRQYF.

The chain carries TRBV9 and TRBJ2-3, with 9 bases matching TRBD2. CDR1 SGDLS and CDR2 YYNGEE come from the germline V gene. Germline trimming cut 3 bases from V and 0 bases from J; bases unmatched to any gene: 5. This CDR3 is built from 16 residues. In DNA, the CDR3 is TGTGCCAGCAGCGAACGACTAGCGGCCAGCACAGATACGCAGTATTTT. Its translation is CASSERLAASTDTQYF.

The CDR3 bases are TGCAGTGCTTCCTGGTCAGTCACCGGGGAGCTGTTTTTT. It encodes CSASWSVTGELFF. This sequence joins TRBV20-1 and TRBJ2-2; no clear D gene. Trimming left V 5 bases short and J 4 bases short, with 11 bases between. The CDR3 sequence is 13 residues long. CDR1 DFQATT and CDR2 SNEGSKA come from the germline V gene (reference sequence).

V gene TRBV2 combines with J gene TRBJ2-5; 8 nucleotides agree with TRBD2. The V segment lost 6 bases and the J segment 2 bases; nucleotides outside the gene matches: 5. The CDR3 is 14 residues long. CDR1 is SNHLY, CDR2 FYNNEI, per germline. CDR3 DNA sequence: TGTGCCAGCAGGATAGCGGGGACACAAGAGACCCAGTACTTC. Its translation: CASRIAGTQETQYF.

The chain employs TRBV29-1 and TRBJ2-1, with D possibly matching TRBD2 (5 bases). Trimming cost V 4 bases and J 6 bases, with 10 bases left between them. The CDR3 has 12 amino acids. Germline loops: CDR1 SQVTM, CDR2 ANQGSEA. The CDR3 nucleotides read TGCAGCGTTGGGTCCGGACTCAATGAGCAGTTCTTC. Its protein is CSVGSGLNEQFF.

The genes are TRBV20-1 and TRBJ2-7; 9 nucleotides agree with TRBD1. The CDR3 contains 15 residues. Germline trimming cut 4 bases from V and 3 bases from J; bases unmatched to any gene: 10. Germline V gives CDR1 DFQATT, CDR2 SNEGSKA (reference sequence). For the CDR3, the DNA is TGCAGTGCTACTTATCTTGGGACAGGGATCTACGAGCAGTACTTC. Protein product: CSATYLGTGIYEQYF.